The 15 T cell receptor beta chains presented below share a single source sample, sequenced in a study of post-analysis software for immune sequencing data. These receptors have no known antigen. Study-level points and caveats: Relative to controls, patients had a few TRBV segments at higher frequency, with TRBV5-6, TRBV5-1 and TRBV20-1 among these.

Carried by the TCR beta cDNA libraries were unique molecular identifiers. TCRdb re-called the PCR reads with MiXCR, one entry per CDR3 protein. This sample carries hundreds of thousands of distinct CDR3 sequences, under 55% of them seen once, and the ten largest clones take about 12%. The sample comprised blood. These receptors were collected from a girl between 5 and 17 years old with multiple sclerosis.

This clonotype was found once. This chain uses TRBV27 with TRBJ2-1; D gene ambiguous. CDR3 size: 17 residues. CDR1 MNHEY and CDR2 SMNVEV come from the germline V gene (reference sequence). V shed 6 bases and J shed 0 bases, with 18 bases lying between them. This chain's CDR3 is CASRPTPSGFSYNEQFF. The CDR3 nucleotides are TGTGCCAGCAGGCCCACCCCTTCTGGGTTCTCCTACAATGAGCAGTTCTTC.

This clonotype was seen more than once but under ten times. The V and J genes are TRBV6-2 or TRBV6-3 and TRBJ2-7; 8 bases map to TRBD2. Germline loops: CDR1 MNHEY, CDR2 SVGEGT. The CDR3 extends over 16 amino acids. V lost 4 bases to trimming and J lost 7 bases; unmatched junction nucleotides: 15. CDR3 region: CASSWKGLAEGLEQYF. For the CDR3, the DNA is TGTGCCAGCAGTTGGAAAGGACTAGCCGAAGGGCTAGAGCAGTACTTC.

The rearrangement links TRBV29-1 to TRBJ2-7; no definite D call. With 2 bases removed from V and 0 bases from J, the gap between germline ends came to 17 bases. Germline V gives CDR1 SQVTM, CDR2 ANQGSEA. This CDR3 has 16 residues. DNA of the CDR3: TGCAGCGTTGAATGGGTCGGAGACACGAGCTCCTACGAGCAGTACTTC. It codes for CSVEWVGDTSSYEQYF.

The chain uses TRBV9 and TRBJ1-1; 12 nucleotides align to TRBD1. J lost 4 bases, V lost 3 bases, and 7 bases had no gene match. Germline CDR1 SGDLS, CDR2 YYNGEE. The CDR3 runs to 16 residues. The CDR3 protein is CASSGGTGGSPTEAFF. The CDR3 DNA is TGTGCCAGCAGCGGGGGGACAGGGGGCTCTCCCACTGAAGCTTTCTTT.

In nucleotides, the CDR3 is TGTGCCAGCAGTTTTCCAGGGGGCATAGGAGAGACCCAGTACTTC. This translates into CASSFPGGIGETQYF. This chain connects TRBV28 to TRBJ2-5; TRBD1 matches at 8 bases. Germline V gene lookup returns CDR1 MDHEN and CDR2 SYDVKM. The length of the CDR3 is 15 residues. Trimming removed 3 bases from V and 4 bases from J; junction bases left unmatched: 7.

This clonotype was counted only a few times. The CDR3: CASSAPGGSGRETQYF. The CDR3 nucleotides are TGTGCCAGCAGTGCCCCCGGGGGTAGCGGGAGAGAGACCCAGTACTTC. The chain uses TRBV28 and TRBJ2-5; the match to TRBD2 covers 9 bases. The V and J ends lost 5 bases and 4 bases, in that order; junction bases with no gene match: 11. Germline V lookup: CDR1 MDHEN, CDR2 SYDVKM. The CDR3 loop spans 16 amino acids.

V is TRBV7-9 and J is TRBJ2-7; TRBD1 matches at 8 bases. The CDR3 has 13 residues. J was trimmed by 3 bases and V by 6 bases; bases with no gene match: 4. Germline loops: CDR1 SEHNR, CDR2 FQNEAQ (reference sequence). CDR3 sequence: CASRLDRGYEQYF. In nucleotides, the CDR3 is TGTGCCAGCAGGCTCGACAGGGGCTACGAGCAGTACTTC.

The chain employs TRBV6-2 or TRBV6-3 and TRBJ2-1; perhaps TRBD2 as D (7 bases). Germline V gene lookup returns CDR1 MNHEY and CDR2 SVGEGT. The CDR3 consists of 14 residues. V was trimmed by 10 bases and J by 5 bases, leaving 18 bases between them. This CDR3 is CATQSQRDNNEQFF. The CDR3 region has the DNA TGTGCCACCCAGTCCCAGCGGGACAACAATGAGCAGTTCTTC.

The CDR3 protein is CASSQVWGPIYEQYF. The DNA of the CDR3 is TGCGCCAGCAGCCAAGTATGGGGGCCCATCTACGAGCAGTACTTC. V usage is TRBV4-1 and J usage is TRBJ2-7; D possibly corresponds to TRBD1 (6 bases). Trimming removed 1 base at V and 3 bases at J, with 13 bases between. The CDR3 contains 15 residues. Germline V gene sequence: CDR1 MGHRA, CDR2 YSYEKL.

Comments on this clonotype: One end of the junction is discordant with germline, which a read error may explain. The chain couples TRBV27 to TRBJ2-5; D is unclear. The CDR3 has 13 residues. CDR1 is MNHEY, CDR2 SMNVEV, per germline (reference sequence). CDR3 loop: CVSSLSVRETQYF. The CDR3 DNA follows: TGTGTCAGCAGTTTATCTGTGCGAGAGACCCAGTACTTC.

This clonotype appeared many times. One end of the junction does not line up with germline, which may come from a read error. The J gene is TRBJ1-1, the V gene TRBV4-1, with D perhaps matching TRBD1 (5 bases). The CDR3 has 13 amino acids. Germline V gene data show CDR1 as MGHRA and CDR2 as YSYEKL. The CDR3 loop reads CASSQGRNTEAFF. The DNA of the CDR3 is TGTGCCAGCAGCCAGGGACGGAACACTGAAGCTTTCTTT.

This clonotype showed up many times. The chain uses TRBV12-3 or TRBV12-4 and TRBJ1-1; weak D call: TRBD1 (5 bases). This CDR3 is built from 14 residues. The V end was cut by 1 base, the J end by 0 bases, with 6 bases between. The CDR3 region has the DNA TGTGCCAGCAGTTTAGGACAGATGAACACTGAAGCTTTCTTT. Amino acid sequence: CASSLGQMNTEAFF.

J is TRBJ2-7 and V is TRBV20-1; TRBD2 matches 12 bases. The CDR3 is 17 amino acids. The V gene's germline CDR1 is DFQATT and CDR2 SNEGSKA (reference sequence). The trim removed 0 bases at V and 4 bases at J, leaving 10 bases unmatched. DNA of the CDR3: TGCAGTGCTAGAGATGGGCCTAGCGGGAGGGCCGGGTACGAGCAGTACTTC. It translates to CSARDGPSGRAGYEQYF.

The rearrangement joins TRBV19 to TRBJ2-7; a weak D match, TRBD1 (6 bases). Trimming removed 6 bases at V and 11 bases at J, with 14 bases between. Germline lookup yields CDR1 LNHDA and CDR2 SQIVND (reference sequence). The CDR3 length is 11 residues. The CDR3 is CASRSTGSEYF. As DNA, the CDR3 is TGTGCCAGTAGATCTACAGGGTCGGAGTACTTC.

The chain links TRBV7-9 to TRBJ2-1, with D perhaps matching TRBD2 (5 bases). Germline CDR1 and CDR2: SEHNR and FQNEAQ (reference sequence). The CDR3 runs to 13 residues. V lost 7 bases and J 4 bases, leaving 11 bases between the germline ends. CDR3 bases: TGTGCCAGCAACTGGGAGTCATACAATGAGCAGTTCTTC. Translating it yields CASNWESYNEQFF.